The 5 T cell receptor beta chains below all came from one sample that was sequenced in a study of blood T cell repertoires in COVID-19. Generated by immunoSEQ multiplex PCR, the TCRdb table keeps only in-frame clones and is missing some. The sample has 25,000 or so clones; roughly 80% are singletons. The sample taken for sequencing was peripheral blood. The receptors stem from a human donor in a cohort sampled during active COVID-19.

The chain links TRBV19 to TRBJ1-6; TRBD1 is a possible D gene (5 bases). Germline V gene data show CDR1 as LNHDA and CDR2 as SQIVND (reference sequence). V lost 5 bases, J lost 9 bases, and 11 bases lay in between. This CDR3 has 13 amino acids. Written as DNA, the CDR3 is TGTGCCAGTAGTCCGACAGTAGGTTCACCCCTCCACTTT. Encoded protein: CASSPTVGSPLHF.

The table lists this clone with a few counts. V usage is TRBV6-2 or TRBV6-3 and J usage is TRBJ1-6, with D tentatively TRBD1 (6 bases). The V end lost 0 bases, the J end lost 10 bases, and 19 bases lay between the germline ends. There are 17 residues in the CDR3. Germline V gene data show CDR1 as MNHEY and CDR2 as SVGEGT. Here the CDR3 DNA reads TGTGCCAGCAGTTACTCCACCCCAGGGGAACGACGGTCACCCCTCCACTTT. It encodes CASSYSTPGERRSPLHF.

This rearrangement joins TRBV19 to TRBJ1-3, with TRBD1 identical over 9 bases. Losses at the gene ends were 4 bases for V and 0 bases for J; bases not matched to a gene: 10. This CDR3 region has 18 residues. In germline, CDR1 is LNHDA, CDR2 SQIVND (reference sequence). The CDR3 protein is CASSTSGTGTFSGNTIYF. Here the CDR3 DNA reads TGTGCCAGTAGTACATCCGGGACAGGGACCTTCTCTGGAAACACCATATATTTT.

The chain links TRBV7-9 to TRBJ2-5; D perhaps matches TRBD2 (7 bases). This CDR3 spans 18 amino acids. Germline V gene lookup returns CDR1 SEHNR and CDR2 FQNEAQ (reference sequence). V lost 6 bases, J lost 2 bases, and 25 bases lay in between. This CDR3 reads CASREYGRREGVQETQYF. The DNA for the CDR3 is TGTGCCAGCAGGGAATACGGGAGGAGGGAGGGGGTGCAAGAGACCCAGTACTTC.

The V gene is TRBV28, the J gene TRBJ1-2; weak D call: TRBD1 (6 bases). The CDR3 contains 15 residues. V lost 8 bases and J lost 2, with 18 bases in between. Germline lookup yields CDR1 MDHEN and CDR2 SYDVKM. The CDR3 protein is CASEGRGGENYGYTF. The CDR3 region has the DNA TGTGCCAGCGAGGGGAGAGGGGGTGAGAACTATGGCTACACCTTC.